The 8 T cell receptor beta chains presented below share a single source sample, sequenced in a study of cytomegalovirus exposure and HLA in healthy donors. PCR involved 60 Vbeta and 13 Jbeta primers. Assay used: immunoSEQ multiplex PCR; TCRdb lists only in-frame clones, some missing. The repertoire holds about 110,000 clones, with 65% to 85% as singletons. The sequenced material came from PBMCs. The receptors here all came from a man aged 18-30 years in good health and CMV-seronegative.

V gene TRBV6-1 combines with J gene TRBJ2-1; 9 bases line up with TRBD2. Germline V gene lookup returns CDR1 MNHNS and CDR2 SASEGT. V was clipped by 4 bases and J by 5 bases; unmatched bases: 6. The CDR3 has 15 residues. CDR3 bases: TGTGCCAGCAGTGGCTTTAGCGGGGGCAACAATGAGCAGTTCTTC. This codes for CASSGFSGGNNEQFF.

There are a few counts of this clone. This chain links TRBV5-1 with TRBJ2-1; maybe TRBD1 (5 bases). V lost 7 bases and J 5 bases, leaving 13 bases between the germline ends. The CDR3 extends over 13 amino acids. The germline V gene encodes CDR1 SGHRS and CDR2 YFSETQ. CDR3 nucleotide sequence: TGCGCCAGCTCAGGGTCGAGTAACAATGAGCAGTTCTTC. It codes for CASSGSSNNEQFF.

The V and J genes are TRBV7-2 and TRBJ1-4, with D tentatively TRBD1 (5 bases). CDR3 size: 16 residues. V gave up 6 bases and J gave up 10 bases, with 24 bases separating them. CDR1 SGHTA and CDR2 FQGNSA come from the germline V gene. The CDR3 region has the DNA TGTGCCAGCAGTCTACTTAGCACCCAGGGTATCGGAAAACTGTTTTTT. Protein sequence: CASSLLSTQGIGKLFF. The full variable domain, rest sourced from reference TRBV7-2 and TRBJ1-4, is GAGVSQSPSNKVTEKGKDVELRCDPISGHTALYWYRQSLGQGLEFLIYFQGNSAPDKSGLPSDRFSAERTGGSVSTLTIQRTQQEDSAVYLCASSLLSTQGIGKLFFGSGTQLSVL.

The chain combines TRBV19 with TRBJ2-7; TRBD1 is a possible D gene (5 bases). The CDR3 runs to 13 residues. Trimming pared 6 bases from V and 2 bases from J, leaving 11 bases between. Germline V gives CDR1 LNHDA, CDR2 SQIVND (reference sequence). The CDR3 here is CASRQDSPYEQYF. CDR3 nucleotide sequence: TGTGCCAGTAGACAAGACAGTCCCTACGAGCAGTACTTC.

The gene calls are TRBV6-1 and TRBJ2-1, with TRBD2 matching over 11 bases. CDR3 length equals 15 residues. Germline V gene sequence: CDR1 MNHNS, CDR2 SASEGT. With 3 bases clipped from V and 8 bases from J, the junction kept 6 bases outside the gene matches. Here the CDR3 DNA reads TGTGCCAGCAGTGAGGGACTAGCGGCGGAATATGAGCAGTTCTTC. Residues: CASSEGLAAEYEQFF.

As regards this clone: The junction differs from germline at one of its ends, possibly a read error. The rearrangement links TRBV10-3 to TRBJ2-3, with a tentative D call TRBD1 (7 bases). This CDR3 comprises 16 residues. CDR1 and CDR2 from the germline V gene are ENHRY and SYGVKD. The CDR3 is CAVSLQGIAVTDTQYF. Here the CDR3 DNA reads TGTGCCGTCAGCTTACAGGGGATAGCGGTAACAGATACGCAGTATTTT.

The rearrangement uses TRBV5-1 and TRBJ1-1; D not certain. The CDR3 length is 16 residues. V shed 5 bases and J shed 0 bases, with 17 bases lying between them. Germline loops: CDR1 SGHRS, CDR2 YFSETQ. This CDR3 is CASSSDGGRLNTEAFF. For the CDR3, the DNA is TGCGCCAGCAGTTCTGATGGCGGTAGACTGAACACTGAAGCTTTCTTT. The entire variable domain, with the rest obtained from reference TRBV5-1 and TRBJ1-1, is as follows: KAGVTQTPRYLIKTRGQQVTLSCSPISGHRSVSWYQQTPGQGLQFLFEYFSETQRNKGNFPGRFSGRQFSNSRSEMNVSTLELGDSALYLCASSSDGGRLNTEAFFGQGTRLTVV.

In DNA, the CDR3 is TGTGCCAGCTCACCGATCAGGCAGGACTACGAGCAGTACTTC. Amino acid sequence: CASSPIRQDYEQYF. The chain employs TRBV18 and TRBJ2-7; D gene uncertain. Trimming shortened V by 3 bases and J by 3 bases, and 12 bases separated the two germline ends. CDR3 size: 14 residues. Germline CDR1 reads KGHSH; CDR2 reads LQKENI.